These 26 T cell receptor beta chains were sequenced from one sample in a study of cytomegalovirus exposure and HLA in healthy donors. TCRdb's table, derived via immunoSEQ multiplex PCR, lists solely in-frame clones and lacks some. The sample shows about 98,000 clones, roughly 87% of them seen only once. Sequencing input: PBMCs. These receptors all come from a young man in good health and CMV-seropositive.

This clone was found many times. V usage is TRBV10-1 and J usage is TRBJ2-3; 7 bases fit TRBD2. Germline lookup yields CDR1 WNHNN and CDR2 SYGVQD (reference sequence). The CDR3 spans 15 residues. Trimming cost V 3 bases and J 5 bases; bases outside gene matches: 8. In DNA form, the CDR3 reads TGCGCCAGCAGTGATGGGTCTAGCGGAGGAGATACGCAGTATTTT. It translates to CASSDGSSGGDTQYF.

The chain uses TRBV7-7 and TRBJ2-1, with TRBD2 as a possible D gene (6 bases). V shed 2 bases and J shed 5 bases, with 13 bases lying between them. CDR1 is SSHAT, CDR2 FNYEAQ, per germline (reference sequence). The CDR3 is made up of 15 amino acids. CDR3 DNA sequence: TGTGCCAGCAGCTTAATCGGGGGATCAGACAATGAGCAGTTCTTC. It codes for CASSLIGGSDNEQFF.

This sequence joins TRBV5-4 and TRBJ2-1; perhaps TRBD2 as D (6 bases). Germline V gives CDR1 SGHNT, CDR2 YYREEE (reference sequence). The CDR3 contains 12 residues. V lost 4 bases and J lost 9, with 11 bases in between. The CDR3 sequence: CASSPVGGEQFF. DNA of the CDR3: TGTGCCAGCAGCCCGGTGGGGGGTGAGCAGTTCTTC.

The CDR3 protein is CASSISGSEIYEQYF. In DNA form, the CDR3 reads TGTGCCAGTAGTATTAGCGGGAGCGAAATCTACGAGCAGTACTTC. This chain links TRBV19 with TRBJ2-7, with TRBD2 identical over 9 bases. With V trimmed by 3 bases and J by 3 bases, 6 bases remained unmatched. CDR3 length equals 15 residues. CDR1 LNHDA and CDR2 SQIVND come from the germline V gene (reference sequence).

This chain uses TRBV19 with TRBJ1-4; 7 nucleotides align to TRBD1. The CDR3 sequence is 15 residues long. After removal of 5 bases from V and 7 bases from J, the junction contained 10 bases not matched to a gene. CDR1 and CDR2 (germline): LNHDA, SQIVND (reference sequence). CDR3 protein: CASSVFQGGSEKLFF. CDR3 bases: TGTGCCAGTAGTGTTTTCCAGGGGGGAAGTGAAAAACTGTTTTTT.

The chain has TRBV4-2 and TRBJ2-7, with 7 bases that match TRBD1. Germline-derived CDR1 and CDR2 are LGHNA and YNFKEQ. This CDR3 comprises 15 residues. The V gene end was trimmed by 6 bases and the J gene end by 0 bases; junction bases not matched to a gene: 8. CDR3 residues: CASSRTGTDSYEQYF. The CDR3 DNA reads TGTGCCAGCAGTCGCACCGGGACAGACTCCTACGAGCAGTACTTC.

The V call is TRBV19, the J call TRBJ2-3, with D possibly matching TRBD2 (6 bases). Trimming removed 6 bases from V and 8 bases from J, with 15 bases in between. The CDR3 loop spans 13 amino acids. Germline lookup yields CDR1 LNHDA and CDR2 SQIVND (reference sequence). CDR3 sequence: CASSPGTLFTQYF. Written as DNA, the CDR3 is TGTGCCAGTAGCCCCGGGACTCTTTTTACGCAGTATTTT.

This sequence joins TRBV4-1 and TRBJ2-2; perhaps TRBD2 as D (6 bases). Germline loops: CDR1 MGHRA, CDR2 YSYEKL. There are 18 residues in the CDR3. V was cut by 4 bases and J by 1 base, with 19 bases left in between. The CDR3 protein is CASSPQFRDSRNTGELFF. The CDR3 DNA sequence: TGCGCCAGCAGCCCCCAATTCCGGGACTCAAGGAACACCGGGGAGCTGTTTTTT.

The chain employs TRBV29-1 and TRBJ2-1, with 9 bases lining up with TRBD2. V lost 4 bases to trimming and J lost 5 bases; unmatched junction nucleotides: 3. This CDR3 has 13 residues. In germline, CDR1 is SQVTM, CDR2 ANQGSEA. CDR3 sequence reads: CSVAPSGNNEQFF. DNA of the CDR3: TGCAGCGTTGCCCCTAGCGGGAACAATGAGCAGTTCTTC.

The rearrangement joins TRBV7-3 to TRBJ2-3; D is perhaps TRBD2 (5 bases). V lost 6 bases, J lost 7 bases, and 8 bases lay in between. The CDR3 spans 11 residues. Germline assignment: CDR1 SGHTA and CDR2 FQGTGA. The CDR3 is CASSTGNTQYF. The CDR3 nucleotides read TGTGCCAGCAGTACGGGGAATACGCAGTATTTT.

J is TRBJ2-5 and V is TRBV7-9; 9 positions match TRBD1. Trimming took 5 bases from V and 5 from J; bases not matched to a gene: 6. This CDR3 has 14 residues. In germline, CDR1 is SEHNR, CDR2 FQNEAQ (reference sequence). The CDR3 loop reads CASSVQGAVETQYF. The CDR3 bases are TGTGCCAGCAGCGTACAGGGGGCGGTGGAGACCCAGTACTTC.

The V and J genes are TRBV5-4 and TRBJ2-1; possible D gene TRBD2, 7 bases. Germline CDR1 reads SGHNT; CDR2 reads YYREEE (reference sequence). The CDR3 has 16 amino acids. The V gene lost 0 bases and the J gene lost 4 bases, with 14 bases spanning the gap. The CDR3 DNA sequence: TGTGCCAGCAGCTTGGACCCGGGGGGACAATACAATGAGCAGTTCTTC. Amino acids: CASSLDPGGQYNEQFF.

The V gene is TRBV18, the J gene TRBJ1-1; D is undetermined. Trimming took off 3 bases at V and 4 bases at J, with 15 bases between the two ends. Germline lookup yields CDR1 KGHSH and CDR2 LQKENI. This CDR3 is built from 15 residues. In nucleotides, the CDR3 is TGTGCCAGCTCACCGTTTAAAGAACTCGCCACTGAAGCTTTCTTT. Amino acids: CASSPFKELATEAFF.

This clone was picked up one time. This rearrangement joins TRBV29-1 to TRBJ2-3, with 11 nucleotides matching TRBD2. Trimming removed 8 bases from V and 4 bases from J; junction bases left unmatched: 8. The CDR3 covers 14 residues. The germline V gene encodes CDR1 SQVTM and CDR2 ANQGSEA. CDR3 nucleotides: TGCAGCCCAATTCTAGCGGGGGGCGCAGATACGCAGTATTTT. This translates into CSPILAGGADTQYF.

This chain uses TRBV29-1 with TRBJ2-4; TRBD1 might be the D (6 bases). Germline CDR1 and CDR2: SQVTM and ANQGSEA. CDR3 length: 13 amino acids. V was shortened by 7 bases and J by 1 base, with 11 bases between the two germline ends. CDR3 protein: CSGLDRAKNIQYF. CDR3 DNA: TGCAGCGGCCTAGACAGGGCCAAAAACATTCAGTACTTC. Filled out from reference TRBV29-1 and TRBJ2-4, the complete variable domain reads SAVISQKPSRDICQRGTSLTIQCQVDSQVTMMFWYRQQPGQSLTLIATANQGSEATYESGFVIDKFPISRPNLTFSTLTVSNMSPEDSSIYLCSGLDRAKNIQYFGAGTRLSVL.

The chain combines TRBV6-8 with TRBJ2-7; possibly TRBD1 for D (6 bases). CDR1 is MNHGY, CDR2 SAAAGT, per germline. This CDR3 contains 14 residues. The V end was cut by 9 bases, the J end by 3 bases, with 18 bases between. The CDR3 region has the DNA TGTGCCAGTTTGAAGACAGGCATCCTCTACGAGCAGTACTTC. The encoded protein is CASLKTGILYEQYF.

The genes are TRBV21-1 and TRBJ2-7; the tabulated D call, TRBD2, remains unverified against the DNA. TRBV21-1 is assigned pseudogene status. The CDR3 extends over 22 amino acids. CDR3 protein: CASTVPGQVAGGPQKNSYEQYF. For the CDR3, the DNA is TGTGCCAGCACCGTACCGGGACAGGTAGCGGGAGGGCCACAAAAAAACTCCTACGAGCAGTACTTC.

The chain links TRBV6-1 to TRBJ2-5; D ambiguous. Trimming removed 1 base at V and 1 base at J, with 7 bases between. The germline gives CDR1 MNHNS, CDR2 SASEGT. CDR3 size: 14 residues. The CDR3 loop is CASSEVQIQETQYF. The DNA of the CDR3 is TGTGCCAGCAGTGAAGTTCAAATCCAAGAGACCCAGTACTTC.

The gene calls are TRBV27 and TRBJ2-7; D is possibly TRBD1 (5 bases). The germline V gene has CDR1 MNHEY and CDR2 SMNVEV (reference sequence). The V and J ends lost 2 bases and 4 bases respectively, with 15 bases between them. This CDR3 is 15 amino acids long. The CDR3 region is CASSLQGDRLYEQYF. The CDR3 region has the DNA TGTGCCAGCAGTTTACAGGGCGATCGTCTGTACGAGCAGTACTTC.

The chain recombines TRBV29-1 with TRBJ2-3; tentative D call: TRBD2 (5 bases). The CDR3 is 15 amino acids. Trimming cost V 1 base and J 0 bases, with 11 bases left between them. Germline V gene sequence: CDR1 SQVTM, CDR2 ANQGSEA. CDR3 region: CSVEGDWESTDTQYF. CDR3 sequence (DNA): TGCAGCGTTGAAGGTGACTGGGAGAGCACAGATACGCAGTATTTT.

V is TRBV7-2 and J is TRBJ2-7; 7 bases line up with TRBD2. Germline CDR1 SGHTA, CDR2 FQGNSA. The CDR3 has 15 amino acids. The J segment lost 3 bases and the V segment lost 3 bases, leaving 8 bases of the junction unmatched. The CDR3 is CASSLNPSGHYEQYF. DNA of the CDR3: TGTGCCAGCAGCTTGAACCCTAGCGGACACTACGAGCAGTACTTC. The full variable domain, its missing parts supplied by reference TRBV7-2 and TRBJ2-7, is GAGVSQSPSNKVTEKGKDVELRCDPISGHTALYWYRQSLGQGLEFLIYFQGNSAPDKSGLPSDRFSAERTGGSVSTLTIQRTQQEDSAVYLCASSLNPSGHYEQYFGPGTRLTVT.

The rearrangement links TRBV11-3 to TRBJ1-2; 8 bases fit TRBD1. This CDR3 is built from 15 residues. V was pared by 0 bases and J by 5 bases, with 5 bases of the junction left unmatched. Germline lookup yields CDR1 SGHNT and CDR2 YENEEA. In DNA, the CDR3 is TGTGCCAGCAGCTTAGATGGCACAGGGGGGTATGGCTACACCTTC. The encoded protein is CASSLDGTGGYGYTF.

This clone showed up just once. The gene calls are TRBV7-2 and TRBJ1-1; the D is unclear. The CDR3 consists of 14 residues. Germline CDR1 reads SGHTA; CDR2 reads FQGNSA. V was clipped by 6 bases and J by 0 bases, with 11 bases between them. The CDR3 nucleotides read TGTGCCAGCAGAGACGGGTTCATGAACACTGAAGCTTTCTTT. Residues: CASRDGFMNTEAFF.

CDR3 amino acids: CAITGSGGAEQYF. The CDR3 nucleotides are TGTGCCATCACAGGATCCGGCGGGGCCGAGCAGTACTTC. The rearrangement joins TRBV10-3 to TRBJ2-7; TRBD2 might be the D (6 bases). This CDR3 has 13 amino acids. V was pared by 7 bases and J by 6 bases, with 16 bases between. The V gene's germline CDR1 is ENHRY and CDR2 SYGVKD.

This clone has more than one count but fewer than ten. CDR3 loop: CASGLRRGGQPQHF. DNA for the CDR3: TGTGCTAGTGGTTTAAGGAGGGGCGGCCAGCCCCAGCATTTT. The chain carries TRBV12-5 and TRBJ1-5; weak D call: TRBD1 (5 bases). CDR3 length equals 14 residues. Germline V gives CDR1 LGHNT, CDR2 FRNRAP. Deletions cut 3 bases from V and 7 bases from J, with 13 bases between.

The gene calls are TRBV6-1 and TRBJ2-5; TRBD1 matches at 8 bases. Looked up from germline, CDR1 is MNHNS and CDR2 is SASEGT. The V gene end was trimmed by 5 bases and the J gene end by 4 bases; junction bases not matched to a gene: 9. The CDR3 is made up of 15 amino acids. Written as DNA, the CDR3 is TGTGCCAGCAGTCACGCCGGGACAGGAGTAGAGACCCAGTACTTC. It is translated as CASSHAGTGVETQYF.